Listed here are 5 T cell receptor beta chains from one sample, sequenced in a study of blood T cells in healthy people across ages. A second about 6 to 12 cycle PCR used barcoded and J-beta primers. TCRdb re-derived calls from the 5' RACE reads in MiXCR, one entry per CDR3 protein. Of 800,000 to 950,000 distinct CDR3 sequences in the sample, roughly 28% were seen once. These data are also associated with another study on T cells of mothers and their children.

The sample was blood. These receptors originate from a woman aged 40-49 years in good health.

The chain is built from TRBV20-1 and TRBJ1-1; D may be TRBD1 (5 bases). V was pared by 3 bases and J by 5 bases, with 16 bases between. In germline, CDR1 is DFQATT, CDR2 SNEGSKA (reference sequence). This CDR3 is 14 amino acids long. The CDR3 is CSASRSGKGTEAFF. CDR3 nucleotides: TGCAGTGCTAGTCGGTCAGGGAAGGGGACTGAAGCTTTCTTT.

This clonotype has a handful of counts. The J gene is TRBJ1-1, the V gene TRBV7-9; 8 nucleotides agree with TRBD1. CDR1 is SEHNR, CDR2 FQNEAQ, per germline (reference sequence). This CDR3 region has 14 residues. J was trimmed by 1 base and V by 4 bases; bases with no gene match: 2. The CDR3 DNA is TGTGCCAGCAGCTCAGGGGGCTCGAACACTGAAGCTTTCTTT. Protein: CASSSGGSNTEAFF.

In this sample, this clonotype turned up a few times. This sequence joins TRBV4-3 and TRBJ2-6, with D perhaps given as TRBD1 or TRBD2 (5 bases each). CDR3 length equals 17 residues. The germline CDR1 and CDR2 sequences are LGHNA and YSLEER. V lost 0 bases and J lost 3, with 12 bases in between. CDR3 DNA sequence: TGCGCCAGCAGCCAAGATAGGTGGGGGAGTGGGGCCAACGTCCTGACTTTC. Translating it yields CASSQDRWGSGANVLTF.

The chain is built from TRBV20-1 and TRBJ2-3; TRBD2 matches at 10 bases. This CDR3 is 13 amino acids long. Germline V CDR1 and CDR2: DFQATT, SNEGSKA (reference sequence). The CDR3 loop is CSILAGVSDTQYF. In DNA form, the CDR3 reads TGCAGCATCCTAGCGGGGGTGTCAGATACGCAGTATTTT.

Here the CDR3 reads CASSSHKTSGGSYEQFF. CDR3 nucleotides: TGTGCCAGCAGTTCCCACAAAACTAGCGGGGGGTCCTATGAGCAGTTCTTC. The J gene is TRBJ2-1, the V gene TRBV28, with TRBD2 matching 12 bases. V was clipped by 4 bases and J by 8 bases; unmatched bases: 12. Germline CDR1 reads MDHEN; CDR2 reads SYDVKM. There are 17 residues in the CDR3.